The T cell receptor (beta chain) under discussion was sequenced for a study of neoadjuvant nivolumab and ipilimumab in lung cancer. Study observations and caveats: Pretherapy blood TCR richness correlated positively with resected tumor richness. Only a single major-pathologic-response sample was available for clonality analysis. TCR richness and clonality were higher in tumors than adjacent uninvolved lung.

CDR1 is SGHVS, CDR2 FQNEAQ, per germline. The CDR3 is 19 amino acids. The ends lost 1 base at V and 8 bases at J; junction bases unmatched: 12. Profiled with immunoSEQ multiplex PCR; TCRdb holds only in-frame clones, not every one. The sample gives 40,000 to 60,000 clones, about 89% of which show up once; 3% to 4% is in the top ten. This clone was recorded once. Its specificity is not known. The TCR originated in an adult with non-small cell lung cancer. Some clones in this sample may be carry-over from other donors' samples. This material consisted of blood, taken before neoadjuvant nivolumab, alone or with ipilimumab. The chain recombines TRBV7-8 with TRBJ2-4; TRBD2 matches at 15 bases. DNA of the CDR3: TGTGCCAGCAGCTTAGAAACGGGACTAGCGGGAGGACGGGCGTACATTCAGTACTTC. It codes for CASSLETGLAGGRAYIQYF.